A selection of T cell receptor beta chains follows, all from one sample in a study of shared clonotypes between healthy human individuals. Sequenced by immunoSEQ multiplex PCR; TCRdb stores in-frame clones only, minus some. The sample holds hundreds of thousands of clones, over 65% seen once. The material sequenced was memory CD4+ T cells sorted from blood. The source of these receptors is a woman aged 25 to 39 in good health. Each CDR3 is given with its conserved first and last residue. D genes are given only for firm matches. Where a row states a size, it is once, few, many or the class of an expanded clone; other rows omit it.

size	length	J	V	D	DNA	CDR3
.	15	TRBJ2-1	TRBV18	.	TGTGCCAGCTCACCTCGGAATACTAAAAACAATGAGCAGTTCTTC	CASSPRNTKNNEQFF
.	15	TRBJ2-7	TRBV19	.	TGTGCCAGTAGTGCACAGGGCGGCATTTCCTACGAGCAGTACTTC	CASSAQGGISYEQYF
.	18	TRBJ2-3	TRBV9	TRBD2	TGTGCCAGCAGCGTAGAGGGACTAGGATTTACTAGCACAGATACGCAGTATTTT	CASSVEGLGFTSTDTQYF
once	14	TRBJ2-7	TRBV7-6	.	TGTGCCAGCAGCTTAGGGGGGCGCTCCTACGAGCAGTACTTC	CASSLGGRSYEQYF
.	16	TRBJ1-2	TRBV23-1	TRBD1	TGCGCCAGCAGTCAATCGTTCCGGACAGGGCGTTATGGCTACACCTTC	CASSQSFRTGRYGYTF
many	15	TRBJ2-1	TRBV7-9	TRBD2	TGTGCCAGCAGCTTTGTTCGGGGGGGTTACAATGAGCAGTTCTTC	CASSFVRGGYNEQFF
.	14	TRBJ1-1	TRBV28	.	TGTGCCAGCAGTTTGTTCACGAAGAACACTGAAGCTTTCTTT	CASSLFTKNTEAFF
.	14	TRBJ1-1	TRBV27	TRBD1	TGTGCCAGCACCCGACAGGGAGGGGTCACTGAAGCTTTCTTT	CASTRQGGVTEAFF
.	15	TRBJ2-1	TRBV7-2	.	TGTGCCAGCAGCTTACTAGCGTTGACCTACAATGAGCAGTTCTTC	CASSLLALTYNEQFF
few	16	TRBJ2-2	TRBV5-1	.	TGCGCCAGCAGCTTGGGGGGACTGACGAACACCGGGGAGCTGTTTTTT	CASSLGGLTNTGELFF
few	12	TRBJ1-2	TRBV14	.	TGTGCCAGCAGCCAAGGCTATTATGGCTACACCTTC	CASSQGYYGYTF
.	16	TRBJ1-5	TRBV27	.	TGTGCCAGCAGTTTATATCGTGACAGTAGCAATCAGCCCCAGCATTTT	CASSLYRDSSNQPQHF
once	15	TRBJ2-3	TRBV5-1	.	TGCGCCAGCAGACGCGACAGAGAGAGGTCAGATACGCAGTATTTT	CASRRDRERSDTQYF